The source of this TCR beta chain is a study of blood T cells in healthy people across ages. In its sample, this clonotype was seen a few times. CDR3 length: 14 amino acids. Per germline, CDR1 MNHEY and CDR2 SVGEGT. V was clipped by 6 bases and J by 3 bases, with 15 bases between them. The use of a sample-barcoded 5' primer and a J-beta primer mix characterized a second PCR of about 7 to 12 cycles. TCRdb re-analysed the 5' RACE reads in MiXCR, keeping a single row per CDR3 protein. This table holds 1.5 million to 2 million distinct CDR3 sequences, 49% found once. The chain is built from TRBV6-2 or TRBV6-3 and TRBJ2-7, with D tentatively TRBD1 or TRBD2 (5 bases each). This TCR derives from a middle-aged woman in good health. The sample was blood. The CDR3 sequence: CASRREGPLYEQYF. The CDR3 region has the DNA TGTGCCAGCAGGCGTGAGGGGCCTCTCTACGAGCAGTACTTC.